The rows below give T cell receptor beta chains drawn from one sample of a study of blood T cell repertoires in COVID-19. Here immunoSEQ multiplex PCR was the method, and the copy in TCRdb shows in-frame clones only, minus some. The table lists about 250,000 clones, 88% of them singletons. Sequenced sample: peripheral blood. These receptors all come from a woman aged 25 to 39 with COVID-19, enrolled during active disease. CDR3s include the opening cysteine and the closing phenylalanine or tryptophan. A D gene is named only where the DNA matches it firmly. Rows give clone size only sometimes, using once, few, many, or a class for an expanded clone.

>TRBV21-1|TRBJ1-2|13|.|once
CASIATPGYGYTF
TGTGCCAGCATCGCGACACCTGGCTATGGCTACACCTTC
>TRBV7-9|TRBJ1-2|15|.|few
CASSLDGPREYGYTF
TGTGCCAGCAGCTTAGATGGGCCCAGAGAGTATGGCTACACCTTC
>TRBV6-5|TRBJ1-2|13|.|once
CASSFSSNYGYTF
TGTGCCAGCAGTTTTTCTTCTAACTATGGCTACACCTTC
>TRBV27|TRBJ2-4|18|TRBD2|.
CASSKITGTREAKNIQYF
TGTGCCAGCTCGAAAATAACTGGGACTAGGGAAGCCAAAAACATTCAGTACTTC
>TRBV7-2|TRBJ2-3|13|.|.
CASPAGAGDTQYF
TGTGCGAGCCCCGCGGGGGCGGGAGATACGCAGTATTTT
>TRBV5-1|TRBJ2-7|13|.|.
CASSLEGFYEQYF
TGCGCCAGCAGCTTGGAGGGGTTCTACGAGCAGTACTTC
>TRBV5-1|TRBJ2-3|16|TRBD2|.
CASSLWSSGGADTQYF
TGCGCCAGCAGCTTGTGGTCTAGCGGGGGGGCAGATACGCAGTATTTT
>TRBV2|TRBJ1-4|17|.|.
CASSEALQGATNEKLFF
TGTGCCAGCAGTGAAGCGCTTCAAGGAGCAACTAATGAAAAACTGTTTTTT
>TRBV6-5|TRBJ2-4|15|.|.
CASSYAGQKGNIQYF
TGTGCCAGCAGTTACGCCGGACAGAAGGGAAACATTCAGTACTTC
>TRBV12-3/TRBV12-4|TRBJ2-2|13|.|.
CASSWGRTGELFF
TGTGCCAGCAGTTGGGGCCGAACAGGGGAGCTGTTTTTT
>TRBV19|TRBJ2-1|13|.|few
CASNPPTYNEQFF
TGTGCCAGTAACCCGCCTACCTACAATGAGCAGTTCTTC
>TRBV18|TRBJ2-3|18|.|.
CASSPPRGVQGSTDTQYF
TGTGCCAGCTCACCACCGCGTGGAGTTCAGGGAAGCACAGATACGCAGTATTTT
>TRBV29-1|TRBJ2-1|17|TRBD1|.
CSVGGTGGTGEYNEQFF
TGCAGCGTTGGGGGTACCGGAGGGACAGGGGAGTACAATGAGCAGTTCTTC
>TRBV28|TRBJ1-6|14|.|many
CASSLGASNSPLHF
TGTGCCAGCAGTTTAGGGGCCAGTAATTCACCCCTCCACTTT